What follows are 9 T cell receptor beta chains derived from one specimen sequenced in a study of T cells in Graves' hyperthyroidism and ophthalmopathy. Researchers took RNA transcripts and amplified the TCR beta CDR3 regions from them. HTBI primers drove first-round RT-PCR of the TCR CDR3. MiXCR, applied by TCRdb to the multiplex PCR reads, yields one record per CDR3 protein. The data contain some 580,000 distinct CDR3 sequences, approximately 15% of them singletons. Sequenced input: blood. Receptor source: a woman between 35 and 50 years old with Graves' ophthalmopathy.

V usage is TRBV20-1 and J usage is TRBJ1-6; 9 bases match TRBD1. This CDR3 spans 17 amino acids. Per the germline V gene, CDR1 is DFQATT and CDR2 is SNEGSKA (reference sequence). Unmatched junction bases numbered 9, after V lost 3 bases and J lost 3 bases. CDR3 bases: TGCAGTGCTAGCGGACAGGGGACGGCAGTCTATAATTCACCCCTCCACTTT. It codes for CSASGQGTAVYNSPLHF.

In this sample, this clonotype turned up many times. This chain connects TRBV7-9 to TRBJ2-1; 12 nucleotides align to TRBD2. V was clipped by 1 base and J by 6 bases; unmatched bases: 4. CDR1 is SEHNR and CDR2 is FQNEAQ in the germline V gene (reference sequence). The CDR3 length is 16 residues. Written as DNA, the CDR3 is TGTGCCAGCAGCTTAGTCCTAGCGGGAGGGAGCAATGAGCAGTTCTTC. It translates to CASSLVLAGGSNEQFF.

This clonotype was seen only a few times. V and J are TRBV2 and TRBJ1-2, with 8 bases aligning to TRBD1. The V gene end was trimmed by 6 bases and the J gene end by 3 bases; junction bases not matched to a gene: 6. The CDR3 spans 14 residues. Germline values: CDR1 SNHLY, CDR2 FYNNEI. The CDR3 DNA reads as TGTGCCAGCAGGGGACAGGAAAAACACTATGGCTACACCTTC. Protein sequence: CASRGQEKHYGYTF.

This clonotype was observed many times. J is TRBJ1-1 and V is TRBV7-8, with D possibly being TRBD1 (5 bases). There are 15 residues in the CDR3. V was cut by 4 bases and J by 1 base, with 13 bases left in between. Germline-derived CDR1 and CDR2 are SGHVS and FQNEAQ. CDR3: CASSYPGRTNTEAFF. The CDR3 bases are TGTGCCAGCAGCTACCCGGGACGGACGAACACTGAAGCTTTCTTT.

V usage is TRBV2 and J usage is TRBJ2-1; D remains unclear. The V and J ends lost 6 bases and 8 bases respectively, with 17 bases between them. Germline CDR1 reads SNHLY; CDR2 reads FYNNEI. The CDR3 has 14 amino acids. DNA for the CDR3: TGTGCCAGCAGCCTAAACCCGGCCAAGTATGAGCAGTTCTTC. It encodes CASSLNPAKYEQFF.

At least ten counts were recorded for this clonotype. V is TRBV28 and J is TRBJ2-2, with 10 bases lining up with TRBD1. Germline CDR1 is MDHEN and CDR2 is SYDVKM. V gave up 6 bases and J gave up 5 bases; unmatched junction bases: 6. This CDR3 has 15 amino acids. CDR3 sequence reads: CASRPGTGETGELFF. The DNA of the CDR3 is TGTGCCAGCAGGCCCGGGACAGGGGAAACCGGGGAGCTGTTTTTT. Supplemented by reference TRBV28 and TRBJ2-2, the full variable domain reads DVKVTQSSRYLVKRTGEKVFLECVQDMDHENMFWYRQDPGLGLRLIYFSYDVKMKEKGDIPEGYSVSREKKERFSLILESASTNQTSMYLCASRPGTGETGELFFGEGSRLTVL.

This clonotype showed up many times. V and J are TRBV7-2 and TRBJ1-2; the match to TRBD1 covers 9 bases. Germline V gene lookup returns CDR1 SGHTA and CDR2 FQGNSA. Trimming at V came to 3 bases and at J to 5 bases, leaving 4 bases not matched to a gene. This CDR3 is 14 amino acids long. CDR3 protein: CASSLGQGGYGYTF. CDR3 nucleotides: TGTGCCAGCAGCTTGGGACAGGGCGGGTATGGCTACACCTTC.

This chain uses TRBV19 with TRBJ2-5; weak D call: TRBD1 (6 bases). The V end was cut by 7 bases, the J end by 3 bases, with 12 bases between. Germline V gene sequence: CDR1 LNHDA, CDR2 SQIVND (reference sequence). CDR3 length: 13 residues. CDR3: CASNTGTKETQYF. The CDR3 region has the DNA TGTGCCAGTAATACAGGGACAAAAGAGACCCAGTACTTC.

This clonotype was counted only a few times. V gene TRBV18 combines with J gene TRBJ2-1; 14 nucleotides line up with TRBD2. Germline-derived CDR1 and CDR2 are KGHSH and LQKENI. The CDR3 has 16 residues. J lost 8 bases, V lost 4 bases, and 7 bases had no gene match. DNA of the CDR3: TGTGCCAGCTCACTACGATCGGGACTAGCGGGAGATGAGCAGTTCTTC. Protein: CASSLRSGLAGDEQFF.